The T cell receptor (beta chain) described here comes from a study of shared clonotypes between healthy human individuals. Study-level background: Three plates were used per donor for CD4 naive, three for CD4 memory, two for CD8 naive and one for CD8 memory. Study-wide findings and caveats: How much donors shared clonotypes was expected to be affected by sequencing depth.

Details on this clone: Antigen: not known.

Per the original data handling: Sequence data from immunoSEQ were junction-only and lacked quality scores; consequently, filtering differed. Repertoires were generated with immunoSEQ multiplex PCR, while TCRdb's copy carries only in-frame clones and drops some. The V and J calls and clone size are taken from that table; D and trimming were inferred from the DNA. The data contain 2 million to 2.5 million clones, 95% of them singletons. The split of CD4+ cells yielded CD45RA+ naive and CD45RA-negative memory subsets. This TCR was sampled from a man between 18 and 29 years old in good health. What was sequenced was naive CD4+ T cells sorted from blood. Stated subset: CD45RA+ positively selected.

Here the CDR3 reads CASATIAGTSGKRRSYEQYF. The CDR3 nucleotides are TGTGCCAGCGCCACTATCGCCGGGACTAGCGGGAAGAGGAGGTCCTACGAGCAGTACTTC. V gene TRBV5-4 combines with J gene TRBJ2-7; 13 nucleotides line up with TRBD2. This CDR3 comprises 20 residues. Looked up from germline, CDR1 is SGHNT and CDR2 is YYREEE (reference sequence). The junction had 20 bases not matched to a gene; V was cut back by 7 bases and J by 1 base.